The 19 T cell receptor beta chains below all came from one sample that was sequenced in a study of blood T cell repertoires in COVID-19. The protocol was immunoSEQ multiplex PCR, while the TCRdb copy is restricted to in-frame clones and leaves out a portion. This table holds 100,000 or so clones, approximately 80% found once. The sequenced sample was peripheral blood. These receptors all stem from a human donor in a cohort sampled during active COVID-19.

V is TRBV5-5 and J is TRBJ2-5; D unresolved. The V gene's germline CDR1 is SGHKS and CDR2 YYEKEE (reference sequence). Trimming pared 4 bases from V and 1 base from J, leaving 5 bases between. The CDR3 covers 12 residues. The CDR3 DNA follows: TGTGCCAGCAGCCAGGTCCAAGAGACCCAGTACTTC. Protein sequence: CASSQVQETQYF. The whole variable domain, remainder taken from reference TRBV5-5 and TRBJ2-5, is DAGVTQSPTHLIKTRGQQVTLRCSPISGHKSVSWYQQVLGQGPQFIFQYYEKEERGRGNFPDRFSARQFPNYSSELNVNALLLGDSALYLCASSQVQETQYFGPGTRLLVL.

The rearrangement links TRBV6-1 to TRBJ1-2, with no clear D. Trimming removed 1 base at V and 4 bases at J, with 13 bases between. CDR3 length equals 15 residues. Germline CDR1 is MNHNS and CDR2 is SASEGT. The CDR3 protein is CASSEGGGAFYGYTF. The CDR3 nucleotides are TGTGCCAGCAGTGAAGGCGGAGGAGCCTTCTATGGCTACACCTTC.

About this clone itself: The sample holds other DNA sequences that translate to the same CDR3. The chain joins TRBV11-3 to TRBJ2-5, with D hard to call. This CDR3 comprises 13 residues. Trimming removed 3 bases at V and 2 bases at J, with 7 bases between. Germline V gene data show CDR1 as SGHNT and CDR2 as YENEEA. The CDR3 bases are TGTGCCAGCAGCTTGAGGCCGCAAGAGACCCAGTACTTC. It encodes CASSLRPQETQYF.

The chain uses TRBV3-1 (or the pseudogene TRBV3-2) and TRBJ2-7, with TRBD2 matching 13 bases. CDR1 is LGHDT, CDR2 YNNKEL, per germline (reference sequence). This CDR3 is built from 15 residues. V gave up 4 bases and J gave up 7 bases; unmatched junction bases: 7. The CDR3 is CASSPGTSGATEQYF. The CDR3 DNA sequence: TGTGCCAGCAGCCCCGGGACTAGCGGGGCTACGGAGCAGTACTTC.

The CDR3 sequence: CASSFQRGGGEQFF. The CDR3 nucleotides are TGTGCCAGCAGCTTCCAGCGGGGGGGCGGGGAGCAGTTCTTC. V gene TRBV7-2 combines with J gene TRBJ2-1; the match to TRBD2 covers 10 bases. Germline values: CDR1 SGHTA, CDR2 FQGNSA. There are 14 residues in the CDR3. The ends lost 3 bases at V and 10 bases at J; junction bases unmatched: 6.

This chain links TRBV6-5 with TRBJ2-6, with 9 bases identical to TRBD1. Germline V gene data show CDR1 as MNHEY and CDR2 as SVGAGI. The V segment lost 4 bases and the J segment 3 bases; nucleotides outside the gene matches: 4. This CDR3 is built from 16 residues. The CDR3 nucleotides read TGTGCCAGCAGTTCAGGACAGGGGTATGGGGCCAACGTCCTGACTTTC. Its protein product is CASSSGQGYGANVLTF.

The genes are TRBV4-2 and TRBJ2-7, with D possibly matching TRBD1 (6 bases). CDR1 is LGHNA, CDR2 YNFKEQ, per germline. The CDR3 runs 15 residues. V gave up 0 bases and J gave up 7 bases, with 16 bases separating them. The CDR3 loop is CASSQDRGILSEQYF. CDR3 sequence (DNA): TGTGCCAGCAGCCAAGATAGGGGGATACTATCGGAGCAGTACTTC.

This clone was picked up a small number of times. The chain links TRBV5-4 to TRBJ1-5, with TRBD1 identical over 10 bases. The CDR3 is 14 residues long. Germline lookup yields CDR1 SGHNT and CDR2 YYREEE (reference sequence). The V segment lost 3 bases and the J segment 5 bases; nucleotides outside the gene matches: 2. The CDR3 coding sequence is TGTGCCAGCAGCTCTGACAGGGGGCATCAGCCCCAGCATTTT. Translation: CASSSDRGHQPQHF.

The CDR3 DNA follows: TGTGCCAGCTCGTCGACAAACCTTAATGAAAAACTGTTTTTT. This sequence encodes CASSSTNLNEKLFF. This chain joins TRBV18 and TRBJ1-4; no firm D call. V was cut by 6 bases and J by 4 bases, with 12 bases left in between. Germline V CDR1 and CDR2: KGHSH, LQKENI. The CDR3 consists of 14 residues. Full variable domain (missing parts from reference TRBV18 and TRBJ1-4): NAGVMQNPRHLVRRRGQEARLRCSPMKGHSHVYWYRQLPEEGLKFMVYLQKENIIDESGMPKERFSAEFPKEGPSILRIQQVVRGDSAAYFCASSSTNLNEKLFFGSGTQLSVL.

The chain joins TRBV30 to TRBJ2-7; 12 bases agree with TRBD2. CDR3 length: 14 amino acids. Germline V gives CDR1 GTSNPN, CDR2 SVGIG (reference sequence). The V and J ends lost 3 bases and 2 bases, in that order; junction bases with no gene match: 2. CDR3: CAWSGLAGTYEQYF. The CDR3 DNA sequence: TGTGCCTGGAGCGGACTAGCGGGGACCTACGAGCAGTACTTC.

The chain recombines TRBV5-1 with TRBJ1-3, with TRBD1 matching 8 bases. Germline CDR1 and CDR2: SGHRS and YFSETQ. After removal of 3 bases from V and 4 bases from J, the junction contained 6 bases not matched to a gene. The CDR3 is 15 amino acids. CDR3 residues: CASSYTGGQGNTIYF. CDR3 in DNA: TGCGCCAGCAGCTATACAGGGGGACAAGGAAACACCATATATTTT.

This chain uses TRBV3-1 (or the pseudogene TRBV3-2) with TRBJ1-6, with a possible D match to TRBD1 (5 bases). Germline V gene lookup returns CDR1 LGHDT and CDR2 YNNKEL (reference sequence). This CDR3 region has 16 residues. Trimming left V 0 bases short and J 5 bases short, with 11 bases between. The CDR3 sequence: CASSQDLGLNNSPLHF. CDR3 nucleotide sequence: TGTGCCAGCAGCCAAGACCTGGGACTGAATAATTCACCCCTCCACTTT.

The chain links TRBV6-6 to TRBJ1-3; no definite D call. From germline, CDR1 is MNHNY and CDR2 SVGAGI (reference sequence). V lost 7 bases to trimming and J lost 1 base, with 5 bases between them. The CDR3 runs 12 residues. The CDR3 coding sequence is TGTGCCAGCACGGGGTCTGGAAACACCATATATTTT. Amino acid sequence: CASTGSGNTIYF.

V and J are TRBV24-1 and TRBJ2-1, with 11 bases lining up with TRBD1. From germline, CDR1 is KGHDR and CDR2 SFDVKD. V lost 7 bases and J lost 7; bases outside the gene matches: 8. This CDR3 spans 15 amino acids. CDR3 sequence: CATSMTGTGGNEQFF. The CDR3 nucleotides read TGTGCCACCAGCATGACCGGGACAGGGGGGAATGAGCAGTTCTTC.

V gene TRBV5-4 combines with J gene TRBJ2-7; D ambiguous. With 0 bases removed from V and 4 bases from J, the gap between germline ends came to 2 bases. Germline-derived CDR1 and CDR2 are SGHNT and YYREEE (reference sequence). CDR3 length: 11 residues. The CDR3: CASSLAYEQYF. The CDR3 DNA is TGTGCCAGCAGCTTGGCTTACGAGCAGTACTTC.

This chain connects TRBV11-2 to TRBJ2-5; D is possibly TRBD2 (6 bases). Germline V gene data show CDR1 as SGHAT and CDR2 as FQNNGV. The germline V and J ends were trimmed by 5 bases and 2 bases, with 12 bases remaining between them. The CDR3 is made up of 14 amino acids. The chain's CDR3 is CASSLGSPQETQYF. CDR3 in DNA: TGTGCCAGCAGCCTCGGGAGCCCGCAAGAGACCCAGTACTTC. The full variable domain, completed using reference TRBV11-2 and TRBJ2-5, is EAGVAQSPRYKIIEKRQSVAFWCNPISGHATLYWYQQILGQGPKLLIQFQNNGVVDDSQLPKDRFSAERLKGVDSTLKIQPAKLEDSAVYLCASSLGSPQETQYFGPGTRLLVL.

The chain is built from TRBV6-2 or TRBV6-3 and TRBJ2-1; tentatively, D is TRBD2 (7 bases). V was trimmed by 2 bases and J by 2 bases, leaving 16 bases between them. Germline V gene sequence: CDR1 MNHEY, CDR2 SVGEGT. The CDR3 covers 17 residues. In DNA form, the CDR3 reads TGTGCCAGCAGTTACGCCTTTAGGGGGAGGGCCTACAATGAGCAGTTCTTC. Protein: CASSYAFRGRAYNEQFF.

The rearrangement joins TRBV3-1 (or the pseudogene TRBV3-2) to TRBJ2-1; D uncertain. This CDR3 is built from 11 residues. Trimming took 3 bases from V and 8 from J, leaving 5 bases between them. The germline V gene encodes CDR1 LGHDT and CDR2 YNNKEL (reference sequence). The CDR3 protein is CASSHLHEQFF. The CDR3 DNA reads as TGTGCCAGCAGCCATCTCCATGAGCAGTTCTTC.

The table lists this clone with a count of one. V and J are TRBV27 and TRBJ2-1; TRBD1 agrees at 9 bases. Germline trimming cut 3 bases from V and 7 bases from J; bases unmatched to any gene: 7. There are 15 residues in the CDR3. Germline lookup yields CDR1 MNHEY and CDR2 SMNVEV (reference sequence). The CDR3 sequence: CASSFARTGVNEQFF. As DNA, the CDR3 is TGTGCCAGCAGTTTTGCCCGGACAGGGGTAAATGAGCAGTTCTTC.